This is a list of T cell receptor beta chains from one sample in a study of T cell responses to AZD1222 COVID-19 vaccine. Profiled with immunoSEQ multiplex PCR; TCRdb holds only in-frame clones, not every one. The table records fewer than 90,000 clones, over 75% of them present only once. The sequencing here drew on peripheral blood, taken 28 days after the second AZD1222 dose. The receptors shown here come from an adult who received the AZD1222 COVID-19 vaccine. Both conserved end residues are part of each CDR3. A D gene is named only where the DNA matches it firmly.

v_call	j_call	d_call	cdr3_aa	cdr3_nt
TRBV10-3	TRBJ1-1	NA	CAISARNTEAFF	TGTGCCATCAGTGCAAGGAACACTGAAGCTTTCTTT
TRBV30	TRBJ2-2	NA	CAWEAYRPGELFF	TGTGCCTGGGAAGCCTACCGACCCGGGGAGCTGTTTTTT
TRBV6-5	TRBJ1-1	NA	CASSYSIARPNTEAFF	TGTGCCAGCAGTTACTCGATTGCGCGGCCGAACACTGAAGCTTTCTTT
TRBV9	TRBJ2-1	NA	CASSVSFEQFF	TGTGCCAGCAGCGTTAGCTTTGAGCAGTTCTTC
TRBV30	TRBJ1-2	NA	CAWSEDFLNYGYTF	TGTGCCTGGAGTGAGGACTTTCTAAACTATGGCTACACCTTC
TRBV28	TRBJ1-6	TRBD1	CASSSVFPDRDSYNSPLHF	TGTGCCAGCAGTTCCGTCTTTCCGGACAGGGATTCCTATAATTCACCCCTCCACTTT
TRBV6-5	TRBJ1-5	NA	CASRQGNQPQHF	TGTGCCAGCAGACAGGGCAATCAGCCCCAGCATTTT
TRBV2	TRBJ1-5	NA	CASNRGSNQPQHF	TGTGCCAGCAACCGTGGTAGCAATCAGCCCCAGCATTTT
TRBV3-1/TRBV3-2	TRBJ2-1	TRBD1	CASSQTGLDNEQFF	TGTGCCAGCAGCCAGACAGGGTTAGACAATGAGCAGTTCTTC
TRBV6-1	TRBJ2-5	NA	CASSEAWGSGETQYF	TGTGCCAGCAGTGAAGCCTGGGGCTCTGGAGAGACCCAGTACTTC
TRBV5-1	TRBJ2-7	NA	CASSLDGYEQYF	TGCGCCAGCAGCTTGGATGGCTACGAGCAGTACTTC